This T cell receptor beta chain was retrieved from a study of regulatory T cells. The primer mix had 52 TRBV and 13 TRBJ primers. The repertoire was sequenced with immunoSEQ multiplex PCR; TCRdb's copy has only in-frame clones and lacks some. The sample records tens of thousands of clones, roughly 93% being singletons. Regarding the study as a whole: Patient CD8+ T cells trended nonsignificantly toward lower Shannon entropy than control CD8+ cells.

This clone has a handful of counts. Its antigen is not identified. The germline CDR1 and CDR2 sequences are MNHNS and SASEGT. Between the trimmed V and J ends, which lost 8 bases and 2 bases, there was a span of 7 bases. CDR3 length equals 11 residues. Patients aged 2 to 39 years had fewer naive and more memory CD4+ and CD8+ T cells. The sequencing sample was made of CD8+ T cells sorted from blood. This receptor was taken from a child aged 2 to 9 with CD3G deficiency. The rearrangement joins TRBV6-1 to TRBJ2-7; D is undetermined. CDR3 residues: CASGPTYEQYF. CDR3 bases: TGTGCCAGCGGGCCTACCTACGAGCAGTACTTC.